This T cell receptor (beta chain) was retrieved from a study of beta chain features in type 1 diabetes. Findings and limits, study-wide: Researchers cautioned that cDNA sequencing could over-represent cells with high TCR expression. Still unanswered here is whether HLA type influences TCRB rearrangement. All four CD4+ subsets of Type 1 diabetes patients contained TCRB CDR3s that were moderately but significantly shorter.

The germline gives CDR1 MNHEY, CDR2 SVGAGI. The V gene lost 0 bases and the J gene lost 5 bases, with 7 bases spanning the gap. This CDR3 spans 13 amino acids. TCRB transcripts that were expressed got sequenced, as all of the isolated RNA had been reverse transcribed. Some 3.6 million reads was the average for naive, central memory and regulatory T cell samples. Here immunoSEQ multiplex PCR was the method, and the copy in TCRdb shows in-frame clones only, minus some. This sample has some 500,000 clones; around 10% occur once, and the top ten carry roughly 0.046%. As regards this clone: Antigen specificity is unknown.

The sequencing input was naive CD4+ T cells from blood. The chain employs TRBV6-5 and TRBJ1-2; unclear D gene. This clonotype was sampled from a woman between 18 and 29 years old in good health. DNA for the CDR3: TGTGCCAGCAGTTACTCGACATCTTATGGCTACACCTTC. It codes for CASSYSTSYGYTF.